These 21 T cell receptor beta chains were sequenced from one sample in a study of CD8 T cells in ankylosing spondylitis. Their recognized antigens are unknown. TCRdb re-analysed the 5' RACE reads in MiXCR, keeping a single row per CDR3 protein. The table has about 540,000 distinct CDR3 sequences, roughly 13% seen once. Study-wide points: A motif of several highly homologous TCR beta variants was seen as apparently characteristic of ankylosing spondylitis blood.

The sequenced sample consisted of blood, either unsorted or a sorted T cell fraction (not recorded which). Receptors originate from a male donor with ankylosing spondylitis.

This clonotype was found a few times. The gene calls are TRBV7-2 and TRBJ1-4; TRBD1 aligns across 9 bases. Per the germline V gene, CDR1 is SGHTA and CDR2 is FQGNSA. Germline trimming cut 1 base from V and 11 bases from J; bases unmatched to any gene: 8. This CDR3 spans 15 amino acids. CDR3 sequence (DNA): TGTGCCAGCAGCTTAGGGGGGGACAGGGAGAGGAAACTGTTTTTT. This translates into CASSLGGDRERKLFF.

This clonotype was counted a few times. The chain has TRBV5-1 and TRBJ2-1; a weak D match, TRBD2 (5 bases). Trimming took 0 bases from V and 10 from J, leaving 11 bases between them. Germline CDR1 and CDR2: SGHRS and YFSETQ. The CDR3 length is 13 residues. The CDR3 coding sequence is TGCGCCAGCAGCTTGGGACCCGGCGGGGAGCAGTTCTTC. This gives the protein CASSLGPGGEQFF.

The sample holds many counts of this clonotype. This sequence may be a read error, since a much larger clone differs from it by one base. The V call is TRBV6-5, the J call TRBJ1-5; 10 positions agree with TRBD1. This CDR3 spans 14 amino acids. The germline V gene has CDR1 MNHEY and CDR2 SVGAGI. V shed 4 bases, J shed 6 bases, and the junction held 3 bases outside the gene matches. CDR3 bases: TGTGCCAGCAGTTTGACAGGGGGCATTCAGCCCCAGCATTTT. Its translation is CASSLTGGIQPQHF.

The sample holds many counts of this clonotype. The chain employs TRBV24-1 and TRBJ1-2; 7 nucleotides align to TRBD1. The length of the CDR3 is 14 residues. The ends lost 3 bases at V and 10 bases at J; junction bases unmatched: 10. CDR1 and CDR2 (germline): KGHDR, SFDVKD. In DNA, the CDR3 is TGTGCCACCAGTGATGCCGGGACAGATGAAACCTACACCTTC. Translation: CATSDAGTDETYTF.

V and J are TRBV15 and TRBJ2-5, with 8 bases that match TRBD2. The germline V gene has CDR1 LNHNV and CDR2 YYDKDF (reference sequence). The CDR3 contains 14 residues. V shed 8 bases and J 1 base; nucleotides not matched to a gene: 6. The CDR3 coding sequence is TGTGCCACCCGAAAAGGACTAGCCCAAGAGACCCAGTACTTC. This translates into CATRKGLAQETQYF.

This clonotype has more than one count but fewer than ten. The V call is TRBV20-1, the J call TRBJ2-1; unclear D gene. Germline CDR1 and CDR2: DFQATT and SNEGSKA (reference sequence). Trimming took off 6 bases at V and 9 bases at J, with 9 bases between the two ends. The CDR3 length is 10 residues. CDR3 protein: CSASAGEQFF. In DNA form, the CDR3 reads TGCAGTGCCTCAGCCGGTGAGCAGTTCTTC.

The J gene is TRBJ2-2, the V gene TRBV27; D remains unclear. The V end was cut by 8 bases, the J end by 0 bases, with 10 bases between. From germline, CDR1 is MNHEY and CDR2 SMNVEV (reference sequence). This CDR3 contains 14 residues. CDR3 residues: CASSRYPNTGELFF. DNA of the CDR3: TGTGCCAGCTCGAGATATCCGAACACCGGGGAGCTGTTTTTT.

This clonotype was detected many times. The chain employs TRBV7-2 and TRBJ2-5; D is unclear. V lost 6 bases and J 5 bases, leaving 16 bases between the germline ends. The CDR3 runs 14 residues. Germline values: CDR1 SGHTA, CDR2 FQGNSA. In DNA, the CDR3 is TGTGCCAGCAGGGGCAGTTCCTCCGGGGAGACCCAGTACTTC. Its translation: CASRGSSSGETQYF.

This clonotype has more than one count but fewer than ten. CDR3 coding DNA: TGTGCCAGCAGCCAAGATTCTAGTTTCGATACGCAGTATTTT. It translates to CASSQDSSFDTQYF. The V call is TRBV3-1, the J call TRBJ2-3; no definite D call. This CDR3 is built from 14 residues. V lost 0 bases, J lost 6 bases, and 10 bases lay in between. Germline V gives CDR1 LGHDT, CDR2 YNNKEL (reference sequence).

This clonotype appeared a few times. The chain has TRBV5-1 and TRBJ2-3; possible D gene TRBD2, 5 bases. Germline V CDR1 and CDR2: SGHRS, YFSETQ. This CDR3 has 14 residues. V was trimmed by 8 bases and J by 5 bases, leaving 18 bases between them. The CDR3 bases are TGCGCCAGTGGTGGTGGCGGGTCCATAGATACGCAGTATTTT. This sequence encodes CASGGGGSIDTQYF.

This clonotype was picked up a small number of times. The rearrangement links TRBV7-9 to TRBJ2-3; no reliable D call. The ends were cut back, 5 bases at V and 0 bases at J, with 15 bases in the middle. Germline V lookup: CDR1 SEHNR, CDR2 FQNEAQ (reference sequence). This CDR3 contains 16 residues. The CDR3 DNA is TGTGCCAGCAGCCCTCTTCCCTTGATTAGCACAGATACGCAGTATTTT. It encodes CASSPLPLISTDTQYF.

The chain links TRBV20-1 to TRBJ2-3; possible D gene TRBD2, 6 bases. Germline V gives CDR1 DFQATT, CDR2 SNEGSKA (reference sequence). The CDR3 covers 14 residues. Trimming removed 3 bases from V and 2 bases from J, with 12 bases in between. The CDR3 sequence is CSASGGDPTDTQYF. The CDR3, as DNA: TGCAGTGCTAGTGGAGGGGACCCCACAGATACGCAGTATTTT.

A few counts support this clonotype. This chain uses TRBV7-2 with TRBJ2-7; D ambiguous. CDR3 size: 15 residues. The germline CDR1 and CDR2 sequences are SGHTA and FQGNSA. Trimming left V 5 bases short and J 2 bases short, with 16 bases between. CDR3 region: CASSPAPGRAYEQYF. The CDR3 bases are TGTGCCAGCAGCCCCGCCCCGGGTCGAGCCTACGAGCAGTACTTC. The full variable domain, with the rest looked up from reference TRBV7-2 and TRBJ2-7, is GAGVSQSPSNKVTEKGKDVELRCDPISGHTALYWYRQSLGQGLEFLIYFQGNSAPDKSGLPSDRFSAERTGGSVSTLTIQRTQQEDSAVYLCASSPAPGRAYEQYFGPGTRLTVT.

This clonotype was counted ten times or more. The rearrangement joins TRBV12-3 or TRBV12-4 to TRBJ2-2; TRBD1 matches 11 bases. V was clipped by 6 bases and J by 6 bases; unmatched bases: 9. This CDR3 is 16 amino acids long. The CDR3 sequence: CASSSGQGAIAGELFF. In DNA form, the CDR3 reads TGTGCCAGCAGCTCCGGACAGGGGGCAATCGCCGGGGAGCTGTTTTTT.

This clonotype was observed a few times. This chain links TRBV7-9 with TRBJ2-3, with 10 bases aligning to TRBD2. The length of the CDR3 is 17 residues. J was trimmed by 3 bases and V by 5 bases; bases with no gene match: 11. Germline CDR1 is SEHNR and CDR2 is FQNEAQ (reference sequence). The CDR3: CASSAPLLAGATDTQYF. CDR3 in DNA: TGTGCCAGCAGCGCCCCCCTCCTAGCGGGAGCAACAGATACGCAGTATTTT. Drawing the rest from reference TRBV7-9 and TRBJ2-3, the complete variable domain is DTGVSQNPRHKITKRGQNVTFRCDPISEHNRLYWYRQTLGQGPEFLTYFQNEAQLEKSRLLSDRFSAERPKGSFSTLEIQRTEQGDSAMYLCASSAPLLAGATDTQYFGPGTRLTVL.

For the CDR3, the DNA is TGTGCCAGCTGCCGGGGGAGCGGGAACGGAGATACGCAGTATTTT. Amino acid sequence: CASCRGSGNGDTQYF. The rearrangement uses TRBV12-3 or TRBV12-4 and TRBJ2-3, with 7 nucleotides matching TRBD2. After removal of 8 bases from V and 5 bases from J, the junction contained 13 bases not matched to a gene. This CDR3 region has 15 residues.

The chain carries TRBV10-2 and TRBJ1-2; D remains ambiguous. From germline, CDR1 is WSHSY and CDR2 SAAADI. The CDR3 contains 14 residues. The V end was cut by 0 bases, the J end by 4 bases, with 9 bases between. CDR3: CASSESAGIYGYTF. The CDR3 nucleotides are TGCGCCAGCAGTGAGTCCGCGGGGATCTATGGCTACACCTTC.

This clonotype occurred many times. This chain links TRBV12-3 or TRBV12-4 with TRBJ2-2, with D perhaps matching TRBD1 (6 bases). Trimming removed 3 bases from V and 4 bases from J, with 9 bases in between. The CDR3 runs to 14 residues. The CDR3 region is CASSFSGVTGELFF. CDR3 DNA sequence: TGTGCCAGCAGTTTTTCAGGGGTCACCGGGGAGCTGTTTTTT.

This chain links TRBV15 with TRBJ2-2, with D perhaps given as TRBD1 or TRBD2 (5 bases each). The CDR3 consists of 14 residues. Trimming removed 1 base from V and 3 bases from J, with 6 bases in between. Germline CDR1 is LNHNV and CDR2 is YYDKDF (reference sequence). Written as DNA, the CDR3 is TGTGCCACCAGCAGAGGAGGGGACACCGGGGAGCTGTTTTTT. It specifies CATSRGGDTGELFF.

This clonotype was detected many times. This chain connects TRBV5-1 to TRBJ2-1; 13 bases are shared with TRBD2. This CDR3 comprises 15 residues. Germline V gene sequence: CDR1 SGHRS, CDR2 YFSETQ. The V gene end was trimmed by 5 bases and the J gene end by 5 bases; junction bases not matched to a gene: 4. This CDR3 reads CASRTGTSGNNEQFF. CDR3 nucleotides: TGCGCCAGCAGAACCGGGACTAGCGGGAACAATGAGCAGTTCTTC.

This clonotype was recorded many times. The chain uses TRBV27 and TRBJ2-1, with TRBD2 identical over 10 bases. In germline, CDR1 is MNHEY, CDR2 SMNVEV (reference sequence). This CDR3 spans 15 amino acids. V lost 3 bases, J lost 8 bases, and 7 bases stayed unmatched. The CDR3, as DNA: TGTGCCAGCAGTTTTGCTAGCGGGAGTCCCCATGAGCAGTTCTTC. Protein: CASSFASGSPHEQFF.